This T cell receptor (gamma chain) was documented in a study of γδ T cells in repeated Plasmodium falciparum infection. Whole-study context: Donors were malaria-exposed Malian children or age- and gender-matched Australian children. Study-level findings and limits: Donors in Mali lived in a small rural village, largely one ethnic group. Vgamma9/Vdelta2+ repertoires stayed stably polyclonal over time and infection.

This clone was detected ten times or more. Its antigen is currently unknown. A far larger clone differs by one base, so this is likely a read error. The same CDR3 arises from other DNA sequences in this sample as well. TCRdb reran clone calling via CATT on the multiplex PCR reads. The table shows approximately 26,000 gamma-chain clones, with 3% occurring only once. Gammadelta T cells were flow-sorted from PBMC into Vgamma9/Vdelta2+ and Vdelta2-negative populations for bulk analysis. Looked up from germline, CDR1 is EGSTGY and CDR2 is YDSYTSSV. The CDR3 covers 13 residues. This chain joins TRGV4 and TRGJ1 or TRGJ2. This sequence originates from a pool of human donors (malaria-infected and uninfected, not separated). Sequenced input: gamma-delta T cells from blood. CDR3 nucleotides: TGTGCCACCTGGGATAACCCTATCTATAAGAAGCTCTTT. Its translation is CATWDNPIYKKLF.